What follows is one T cell receptor (beta chain) and its context. Its specificity is not known. This CDR3 region has 12 residues. Germline loops: CDR1 MNHEY, CDR2 SMNVEV (reference sequence). The source of the sample is a study of vaccination effects on CD4 cells after COVID-19. Study information: Everyone in the study got two shots of either the BNT162b2 or mRNA-1273 vaccine.

Expansion with viral peptide pools was applied to antigen-specific CD4+ T cells by the ViraFEST assay prior to sequencing. At the end of around eleven days of culture, CD4+ T cells were isolated. Vaccinees lacked prior SARS-CoV-2 infection and tested negative for nucleocapsid antibodies. Method: immunoSEQ multiplex PCR; TCRdb's copy keeps in-frame clones and lacks some. The sample gives some 52,000 clones, approximately 79% of which show up once; roughly 5.6% is in the top ten. The TCR comes from a human donor who received a COVID-19 vaccine. The source was CD4+ T cells from PBMCs cultured with HCoV-OC43 spike peptides, collected before COVID-19 vaccination. Subset reported: HCoV-OC43 spike overlapping peptide pool stimulation. J is TRBJ1-5 and V is TRBV27; D is uncertain. As DNA, the CDR3 is TGTGCGACCCGGCCGAAAAAGGGGCCCCAGCATTTT. It codes for CATRPKKGPQHF.